This TCR beta chain originates from a study of shared clonotypes between healthy human individuals. The table came from immunoSEQ multiplex PCR; TCRdb's copy has only in-frame clones and leaves some out. Of approximately 2.4 million clones listed, approximately 94% are singletons. Germline CDR1 is MNHNY and CDR2 is SVGAGI (reference sequence). The CDR3 consists of 12 residues. Trimming pared 2 bases from V and 5 bases from J, leaving 7 bases between. This clonotype originated in a man aged 18 to 35 in good health. The V and J genes are TRBV6-6 and TRBJ2-7; D unresolved. Sequencing was performed on naive CD4+ T cells sorted from blood. Subset specified: CD45RA+ positively selected. The CDR3 DNA reads as TGTGCCAGCAGTTACGGATTCCACGAGCAGTACTTC. It specifies CASSYGFHEQYF.